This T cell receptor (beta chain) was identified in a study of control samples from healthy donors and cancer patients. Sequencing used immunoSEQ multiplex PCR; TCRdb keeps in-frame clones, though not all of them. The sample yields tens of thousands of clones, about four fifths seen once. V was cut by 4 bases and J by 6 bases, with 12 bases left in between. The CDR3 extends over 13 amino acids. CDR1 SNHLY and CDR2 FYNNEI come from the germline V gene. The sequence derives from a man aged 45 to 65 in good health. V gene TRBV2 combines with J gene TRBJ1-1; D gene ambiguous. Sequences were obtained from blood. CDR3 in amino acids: CASSGFAQAEAFF. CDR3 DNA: TGTGCCAGCAGTGGCTTCGCCCAGGCTGAAGCTTTCTTT.